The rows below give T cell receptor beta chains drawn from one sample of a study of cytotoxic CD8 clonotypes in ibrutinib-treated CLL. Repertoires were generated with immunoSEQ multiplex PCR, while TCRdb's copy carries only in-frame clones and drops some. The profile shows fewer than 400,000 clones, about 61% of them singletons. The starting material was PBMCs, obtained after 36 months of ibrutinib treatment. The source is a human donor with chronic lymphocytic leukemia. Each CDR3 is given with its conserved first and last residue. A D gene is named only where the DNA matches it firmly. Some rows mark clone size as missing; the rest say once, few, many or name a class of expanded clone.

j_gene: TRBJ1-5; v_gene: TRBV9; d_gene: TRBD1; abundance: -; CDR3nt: TGTGCCAGCAGCGAGGGGGCGCCCGGCAATCAGCCCCAGCATTTT; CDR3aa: CASSEGAPGNQPQHF
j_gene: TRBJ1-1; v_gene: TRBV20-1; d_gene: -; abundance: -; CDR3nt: TGCAGTGCGTTAGATGTACCTGAAGCTTTCTTT; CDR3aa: CSALDVPEAFF
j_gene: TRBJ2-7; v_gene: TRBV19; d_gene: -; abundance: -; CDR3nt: TGTGCCAGTAGTAGTGCTACCAGCTCCTACGAGCAGTACTTC; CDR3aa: CASSSATSSYEQYF
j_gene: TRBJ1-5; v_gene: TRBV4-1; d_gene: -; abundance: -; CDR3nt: TGCGCCAGCAGCCAAGGGCTACAGGGTCAGCCCCAGCATTTT; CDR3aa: CASSQGLQGQPQHF
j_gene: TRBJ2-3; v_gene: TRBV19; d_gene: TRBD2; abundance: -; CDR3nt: TGTGCCAGTAGTACCCTTAGCGGGGGTATACCAACAGATACGCAGTATTTT; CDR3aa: CASSTLSGGIPTDTQYF
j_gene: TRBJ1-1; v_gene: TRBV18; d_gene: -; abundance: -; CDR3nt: TGTGCCAGCTCACCTGTACAGGTACAGACTGAAGCTTTCTTT; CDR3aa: CASSPVQVQTEAFF
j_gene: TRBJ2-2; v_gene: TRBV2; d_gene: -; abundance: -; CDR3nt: TGTGCCAGCAGTGAAGCGGGGGTGAACACCGGGGAGCTGTTTTTT; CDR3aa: CASSEAGVNTGELFF
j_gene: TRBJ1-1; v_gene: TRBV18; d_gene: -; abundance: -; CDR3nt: TGTGCCAGCTCCCAACGCCGGGGGGGGAACACTGAAGCTTTCTTT; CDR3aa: CASSQRRGGNTEAFF
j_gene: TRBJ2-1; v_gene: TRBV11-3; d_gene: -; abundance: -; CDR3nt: TGTGCCAGCAGTGGGCAGGGCTATGATGAGCAGTTCTTC; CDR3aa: CASSGQGYDEQFF
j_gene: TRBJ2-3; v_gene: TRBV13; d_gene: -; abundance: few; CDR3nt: TGTGCCAGCAGCTTGGGAGCAGGGGCAGATACGCAGTATTTT; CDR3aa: CASSLGAGADTQYF
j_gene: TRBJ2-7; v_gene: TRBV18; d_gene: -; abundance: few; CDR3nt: TGTGCCAGCTCACTGGATCGAGCTGGAACAGACGAGCAGTACTTC; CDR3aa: CASSLDRAGTDEQYF
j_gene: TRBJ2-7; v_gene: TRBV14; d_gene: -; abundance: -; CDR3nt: TGTGCCAGCAGCCGCCCTGGGGGCTACGAGCAGTACTTC; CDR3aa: CASSRPGGYEQYF
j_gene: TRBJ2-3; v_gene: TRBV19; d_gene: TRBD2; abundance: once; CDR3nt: TGTGCCAGTAGTCCCTTGACGGGAGGACCCACAGATACGCAGTATTTT; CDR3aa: CASSPLTGGPTDTQYF
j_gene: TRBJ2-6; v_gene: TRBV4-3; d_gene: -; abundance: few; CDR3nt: TGCGCCAGCAGCCAGGGAGGGGGCTCTGGGGCCAACGTCCTGACTTTC; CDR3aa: CASSQGGGSGANVLTF
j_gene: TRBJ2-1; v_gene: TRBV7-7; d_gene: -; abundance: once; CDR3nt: TGTGCCAGCAGTCCTAGGGGTGGGAGTACCCTCTACAATGAGCAGTTCTTC; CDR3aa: CASSPRGGSTLYNEQFF
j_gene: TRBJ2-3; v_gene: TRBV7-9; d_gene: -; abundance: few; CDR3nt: TGTGCCAGCAGAACAGATACGCAGTATTTT; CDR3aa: CASRTDTQYF
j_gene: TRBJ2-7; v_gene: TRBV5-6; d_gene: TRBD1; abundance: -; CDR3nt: TGTGCCAGCACCTTGGAGGACAGGGGCTACGAGCAGTACTTC; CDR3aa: CASTLEDRGYEQYF
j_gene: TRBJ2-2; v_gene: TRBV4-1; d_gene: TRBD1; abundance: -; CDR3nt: TGCGCCAGCAGCCTCTCCGGGACAGGGGGGACCGGGGAGCTGTTTTTT; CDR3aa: CASSLSGTGGTGELFF
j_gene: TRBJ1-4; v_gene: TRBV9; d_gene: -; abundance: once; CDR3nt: TGTGCCAGCAGCCCCCGGACCGGAGAAAAACTGTTTTTT; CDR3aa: CASSPRTGEKLFF
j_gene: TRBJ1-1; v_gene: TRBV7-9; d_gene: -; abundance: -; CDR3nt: TGTGCCAGCAGCTTAAAGGAGGGCACTGAAGCTTTCTTT; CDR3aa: CASSLKEGTEAFF
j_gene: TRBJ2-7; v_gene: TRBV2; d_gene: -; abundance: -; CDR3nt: TGTGCCAGCAGTGGGGCCCCCACCTACGAGCAGTACTTC; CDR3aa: CASSGAPTYEQYF
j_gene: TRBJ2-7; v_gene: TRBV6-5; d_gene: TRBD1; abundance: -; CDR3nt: TGTGCCAGCAGTGGGACAGGGGTATCCTACGAGCAGTACTTC; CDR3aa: CASSGTGVSYEQYF
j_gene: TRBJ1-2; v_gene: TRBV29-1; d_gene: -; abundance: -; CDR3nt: TGCAGCGTTGAACACAACTATGGCTACACCTTC; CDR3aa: CSVEHNYGYTF
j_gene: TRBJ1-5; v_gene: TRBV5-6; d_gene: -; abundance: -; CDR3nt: TGTGCCAGCAGATTTAAGGGGGAGCCCCAGCATTTT; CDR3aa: CASRFKGEPQHF
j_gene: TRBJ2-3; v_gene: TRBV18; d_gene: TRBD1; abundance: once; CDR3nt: TGTGCCAGCTCACGCGACCCGGGACAGGGGCGGGTAGGAAGCACAGATACGCAGTATTTT; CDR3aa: CASSRDPGQGRVGSTDTQYF
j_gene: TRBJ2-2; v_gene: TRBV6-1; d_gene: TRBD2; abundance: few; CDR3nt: TGTGCCAGCCGGGGGGGGATTAACACCGGGGAGCTGTTTTTT; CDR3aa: CASRGGINTGELFF
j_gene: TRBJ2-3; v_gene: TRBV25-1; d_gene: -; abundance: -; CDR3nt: TGTGCCAGCAGTGAATATATACTGGCTAGCACAGATACGCAGTATTTT; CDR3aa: CASSEYILASTDTQYF
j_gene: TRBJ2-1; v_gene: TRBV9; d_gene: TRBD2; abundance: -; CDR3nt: TGTGCCAGCAGCGCTAGCGGGGGGCCCAATGAGCAGTTCTTC; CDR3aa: CASSASGGPNEQFF
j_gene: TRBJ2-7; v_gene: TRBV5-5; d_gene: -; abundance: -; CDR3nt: TGTGCCAGCAGTGTGCTGGGTTACGAGCAGTACTTC; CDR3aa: CASSVLGYEQYF
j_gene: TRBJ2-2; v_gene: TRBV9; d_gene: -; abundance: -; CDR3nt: TGTGCCAGCAGCGTAGTGGGGGACGAGGGACTTTACACCGGGGAGCTGTTTTTT; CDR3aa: CASSVVGDEGLYTGELFF
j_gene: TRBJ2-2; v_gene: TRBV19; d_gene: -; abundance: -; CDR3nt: TGTGCCAGTAGTATTCTCCGAAGCGGGGAGCTGTTTTTT; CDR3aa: CASSILRSGELFF
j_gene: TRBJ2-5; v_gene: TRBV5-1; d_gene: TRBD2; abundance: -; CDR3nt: TGCGCCAGCAGAAATCTAGCGGGGGAGGAGACCCAGTACTTC; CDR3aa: CASRNLAGEETQYF
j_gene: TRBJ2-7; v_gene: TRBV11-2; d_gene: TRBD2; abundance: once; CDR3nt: TGTGCCAGCAGCCTGACAGCTACCACACCTAGCGGGAGGGCCTACGAGCAGTACTTC; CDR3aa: CASSLTATTPSGRAYEQYF
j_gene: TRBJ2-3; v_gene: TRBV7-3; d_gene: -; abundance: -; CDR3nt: TGTGCCAGCAGCTTCCAGCGAGCCCCAGATACGCAGTATTTT; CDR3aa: CASSFQRAPDTQYF
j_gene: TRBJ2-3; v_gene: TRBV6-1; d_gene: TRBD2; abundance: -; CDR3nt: TGTGCCAGCATTCGGCTAGCGGGACTCACAGATACGCAGTATTTT; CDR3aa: CASIRLAGLTDTQYF
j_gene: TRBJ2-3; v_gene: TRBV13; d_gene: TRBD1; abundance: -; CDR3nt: TGTGCCAGCAGCGAGCGACAGGGGAGCACAGATACGCAGTATTTT; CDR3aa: CASSERQGSTDTQYF
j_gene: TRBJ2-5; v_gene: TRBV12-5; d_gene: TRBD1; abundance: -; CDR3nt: TGTGCTAGTGCCATAATCGAAAAGGACAGGGTATCTGTGGAGACCCAGTACTTC; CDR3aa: CASAIIEKDRVSVETQYF
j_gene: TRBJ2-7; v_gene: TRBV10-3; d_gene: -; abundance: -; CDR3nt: TGTGCCATCACACCCTCCCCAATGGAGGAGCAGTACTTC; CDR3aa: CAITPSPMEEQYF
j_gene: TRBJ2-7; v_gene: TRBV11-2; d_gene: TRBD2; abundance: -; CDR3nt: TGTGCCAGCAGCTTAGATCCCTGGGTAGCGGGGCCCTACGAGCAGTACTTC; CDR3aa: CASSLDPWVAGPYEQYF
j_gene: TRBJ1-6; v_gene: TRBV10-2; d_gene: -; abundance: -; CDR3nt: TGCGCCAGCAGTGAGCAGGGTTGGGCACCCCTCCACTTT; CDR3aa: CASSEQGWAPLHF
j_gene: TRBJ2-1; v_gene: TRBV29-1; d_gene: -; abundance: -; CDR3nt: TGCAGCGTTACTAGGGAAAACAATGAGCAGTTCTTC; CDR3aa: CSVTRENNEQFF
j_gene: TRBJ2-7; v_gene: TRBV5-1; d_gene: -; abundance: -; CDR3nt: TGCGCCAGCAGCTTAGATTTTGGTACAGGGCAGTACTTC; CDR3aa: CASSLDFGTGQYF
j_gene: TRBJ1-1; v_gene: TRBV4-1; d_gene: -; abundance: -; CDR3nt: TGCGCCAGCAGCCAAGAGGGCAAGGGACAAGCTTTCTTT; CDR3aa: CASSQEGKGQAFF
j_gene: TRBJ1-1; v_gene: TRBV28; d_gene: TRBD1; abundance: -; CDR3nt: TGTGCCAGCAATAACAGGGGGCGGTGGACTGAAGCTTTCTTT; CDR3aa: CASNNRGRWTEAFF
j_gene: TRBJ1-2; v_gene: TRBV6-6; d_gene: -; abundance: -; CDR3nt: TGTGCCAGCAGTTACTCGCGGGCAGGCCCTAACTATGGCTACACCTTC; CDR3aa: CASSYSRAGPNYGYTF